Each of the 5 T cell receptor beta chains below was sequenced from the same sample in a study of blood T cell repertoires in COVID-19. TCRdb keeps only in-frame clones here, not all; method: immunoSEQ multiplex PCR. The sample lists some 180,000 clones, 80% to 85% occurring once. The sample consisted of PBMCs or T cells enriched from blood (not recorded which). These receptors were collected from a woman aged 25-40 years who had been exposed to COVID-19.

The chain couples TRBV5-1 to TRBJ1-1; 7 bases are shared with TRBD1. Trimming cost V 3 bases and J 1 base; bases outside gene matches: 0. The CDR3 is made up of 13 amino acids. Per the germline V gene, CDR1 is SGHRS and CDR2 is YFSETQ. CDR3 sequence (DNA): TGCGCCAGCAGCTGGGACAGGAACACTGAAGCTTTCTTT. This translates into CASSWDRNTEAFF.

This rearrangement joins TRBV6-5 to TRBJ1-6, with D possibly being TRBD1 (6 bases). Germline lookup yields CDR1 MNHEY and CDR2 SVGAGI. V lost 6 bases, J lost 0 bases, and 9 bases lay in between. The CDR3 totals 15 residues. The CDR3 here is CASRHRDSYNSPLHF. In DNA, the CDR3 is TGTGCCAGCAGGCACAGGGACTCCTATAATTCACCCCTCCACTTT.

In DNA form, the CDR3 reads TGTGCCAGCAGCGTTCCGGCCAGGCGGGGAGCTTTCTTT. As protein: CASSVPARRGAFF. The rearrangement uses TRBV7-2 and TRBJ1-1, with D unclear. This CDR3 spans 13 amino acids. Germline lookup yields CDR1 SGHTA and CDR2 FQGNSA. V was trimmed by 5 bases and J by 10 bases, leaving 17 bases between them.

The rearrangement links TRBV7-8 to TRBJ1-5; 8 bases map to TRBD1. V shed 0 bases and J 5 bases; nucleotides not matched to a gene: 3. The CDR3 extends over 15 amino acids. Germline CDR1 SGHVS, CDR2 FQNEAQ. The DNA of the CDR3 is TGTGCCAGCAGCTTAGCACAGGGGGTATATCAGCCCCAGCATTTT. The encoded protein is CASSLAQGVYQPQHF.

The chain links TRBV19 to TRBJ1-2, with 9 bases that match TRBD1. Trimming at V came to 8 bases and at J to 6 bases, leaving 10 bases not matched to a gene. CDR1 and CDR2 from the germline V gene are LNHDA and SQIVND (reference sequence). This CDR3 is built from 14 residues. The CDR3 bases are TGTGCCAGTCTAACACCGGGACAGGGTGATGGCTACACCTTC. As protein: CASLTPGQGDGYTF.